The clone carrying this T cell receptor beta chain came up once. Under the authors' procedure: Estimation of nucleated cell counts relied on the amplification of reference gene primers. Sequenced by immunoSEQ multiplex PCR; TCRdb stores in-frame clones only, minus some. D and trimming were read from the DNA, whereas the V and J calls and clone size are those reported in that table. Of some 400,000 clones detected, 80% to 90% appear once; the ten largest clones hold 2% to 2.5%. While infection was still active, Seattle patients were enrolled and then followed longitudinally. Germline values: CDR1 MNHEY, CDR2 SVGAGI. This CDR3 comprises 15 residues. The germline V and J ends were trimmed by 3 bases and 2 bases, with 13 bases remaining between them. The data originate from a study of blood T cell repertoires in COVID-19. As for the study in general: From the United States, Italy and Spain came samples of acute and convalescent COVID-19. T cells, B-cell-depleted T cells, or PBMCs supplied cDNA or gDNA.

The receptor was isolated from a woman aged 55-75 years with COVID-19, enrolled during active disease. Sequencing used peripheral blood. The V and J genes are TRBV6-5 and TRBJ1-2; D is undetermined. CDR3 coding DNA: TGTGCCAGCAGTTATGGTCGGGCGGGGAACTATGGCTACACCTTC. Residues: CASSYGRAGNYGYTF.